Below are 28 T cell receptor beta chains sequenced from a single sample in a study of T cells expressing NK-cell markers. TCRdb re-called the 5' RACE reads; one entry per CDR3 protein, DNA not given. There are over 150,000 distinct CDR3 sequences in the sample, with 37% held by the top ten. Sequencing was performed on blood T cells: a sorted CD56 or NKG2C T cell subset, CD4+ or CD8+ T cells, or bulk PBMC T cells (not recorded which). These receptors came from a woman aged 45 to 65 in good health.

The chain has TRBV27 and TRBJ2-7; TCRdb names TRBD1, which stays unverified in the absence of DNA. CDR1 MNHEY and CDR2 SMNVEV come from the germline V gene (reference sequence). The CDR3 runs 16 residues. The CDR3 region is CASSLSTGQLSYEQYF.

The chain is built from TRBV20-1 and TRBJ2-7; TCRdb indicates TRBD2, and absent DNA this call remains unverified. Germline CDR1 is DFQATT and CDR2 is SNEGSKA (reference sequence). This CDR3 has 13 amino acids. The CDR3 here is CSARDPGGYEQYF.

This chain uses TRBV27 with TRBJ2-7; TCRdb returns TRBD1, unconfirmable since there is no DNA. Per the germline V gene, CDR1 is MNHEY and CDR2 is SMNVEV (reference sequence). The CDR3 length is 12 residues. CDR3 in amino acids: CASSTTGYEQYF.

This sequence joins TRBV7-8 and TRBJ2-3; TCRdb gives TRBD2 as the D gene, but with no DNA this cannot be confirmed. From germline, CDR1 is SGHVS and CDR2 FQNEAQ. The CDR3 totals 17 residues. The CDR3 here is CASSFSTTPVGTDTQYF.

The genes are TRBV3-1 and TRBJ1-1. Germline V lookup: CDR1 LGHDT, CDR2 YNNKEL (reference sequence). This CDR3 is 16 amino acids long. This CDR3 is CASSQEWEGVRTEAFF.

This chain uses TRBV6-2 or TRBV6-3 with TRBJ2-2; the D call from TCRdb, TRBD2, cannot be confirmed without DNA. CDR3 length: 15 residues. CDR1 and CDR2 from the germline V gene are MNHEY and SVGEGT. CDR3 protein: CASSYLGLAAGELFF.

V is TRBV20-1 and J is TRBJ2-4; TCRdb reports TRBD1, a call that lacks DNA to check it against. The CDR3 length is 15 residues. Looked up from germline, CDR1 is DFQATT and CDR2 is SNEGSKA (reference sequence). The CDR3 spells CSARDQQGAKNIQYF.

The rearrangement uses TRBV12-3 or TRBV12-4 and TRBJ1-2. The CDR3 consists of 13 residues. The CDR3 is CASSLLGSDGYTF.

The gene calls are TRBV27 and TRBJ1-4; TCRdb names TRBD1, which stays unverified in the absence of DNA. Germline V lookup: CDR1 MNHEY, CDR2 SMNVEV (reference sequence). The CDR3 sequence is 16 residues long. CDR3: CASSPRQDPTNEKLFF.

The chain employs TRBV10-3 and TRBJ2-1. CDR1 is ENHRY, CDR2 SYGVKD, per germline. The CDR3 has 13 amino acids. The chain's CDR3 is CAISEDGYNEQFF.

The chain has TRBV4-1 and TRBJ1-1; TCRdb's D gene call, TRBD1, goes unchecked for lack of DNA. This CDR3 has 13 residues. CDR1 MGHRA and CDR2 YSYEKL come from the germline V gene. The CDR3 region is CASSRSRSGEAFF.

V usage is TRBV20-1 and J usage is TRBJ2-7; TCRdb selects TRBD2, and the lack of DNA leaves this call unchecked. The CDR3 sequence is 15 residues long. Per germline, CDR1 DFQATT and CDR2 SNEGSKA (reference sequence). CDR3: CSARDRLAGTYEQYF.

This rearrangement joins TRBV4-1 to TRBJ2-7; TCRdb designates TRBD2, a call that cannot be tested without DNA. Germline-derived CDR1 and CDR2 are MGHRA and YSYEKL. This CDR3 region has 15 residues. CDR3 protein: CASSHQAGLPYEQYF.

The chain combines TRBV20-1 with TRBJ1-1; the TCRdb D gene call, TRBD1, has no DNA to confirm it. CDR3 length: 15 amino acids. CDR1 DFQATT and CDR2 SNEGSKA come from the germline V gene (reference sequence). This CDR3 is CSARDRGTANTEAFF.

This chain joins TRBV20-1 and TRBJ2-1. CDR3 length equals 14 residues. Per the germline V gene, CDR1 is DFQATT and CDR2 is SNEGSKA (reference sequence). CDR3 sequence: CSAKPPSSYNEQFF.

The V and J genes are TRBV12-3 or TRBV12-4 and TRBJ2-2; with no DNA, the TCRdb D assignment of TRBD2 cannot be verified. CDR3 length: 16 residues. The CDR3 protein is CASSSLGTSEGGELFF.

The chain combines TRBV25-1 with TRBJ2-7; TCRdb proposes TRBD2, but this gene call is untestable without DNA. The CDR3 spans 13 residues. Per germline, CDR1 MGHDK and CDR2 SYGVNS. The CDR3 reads CASSVQGGYEQYF.

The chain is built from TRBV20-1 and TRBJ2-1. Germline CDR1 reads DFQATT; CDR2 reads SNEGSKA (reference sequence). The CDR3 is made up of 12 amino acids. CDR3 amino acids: CSARDSDQEQFF.

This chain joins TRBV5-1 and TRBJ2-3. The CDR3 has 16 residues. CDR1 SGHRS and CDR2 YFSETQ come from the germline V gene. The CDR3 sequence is CASSLEPTASTDTQYF.

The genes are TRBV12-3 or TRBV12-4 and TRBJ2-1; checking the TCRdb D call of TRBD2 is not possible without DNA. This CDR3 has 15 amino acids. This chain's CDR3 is CASSLQTSGTGGQFF.

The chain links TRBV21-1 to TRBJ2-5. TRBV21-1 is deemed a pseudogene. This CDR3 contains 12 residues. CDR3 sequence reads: CARNLTDETQYF.

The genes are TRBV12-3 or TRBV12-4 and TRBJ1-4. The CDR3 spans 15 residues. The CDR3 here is CASSDAGTADEKLFF.

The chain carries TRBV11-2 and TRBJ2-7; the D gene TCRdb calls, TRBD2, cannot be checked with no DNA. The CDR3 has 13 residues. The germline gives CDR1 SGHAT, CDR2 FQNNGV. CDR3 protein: CASSPEVTYEQYF. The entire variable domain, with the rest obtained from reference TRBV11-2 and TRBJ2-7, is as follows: EAGVAQSPRYKIIEKRQSVAFWCNPISGHATLYWYQQILGQGPKLLIQFQNNGVVDDSQLPKDRFSAERLKGVDSTLKIQPAKLEDSAVYLCASSPEVTYEQYFGPGTRLTVT.

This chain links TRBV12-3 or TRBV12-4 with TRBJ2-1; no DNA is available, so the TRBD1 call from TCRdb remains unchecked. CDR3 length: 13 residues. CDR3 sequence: CAVGAGSYNEQFF.

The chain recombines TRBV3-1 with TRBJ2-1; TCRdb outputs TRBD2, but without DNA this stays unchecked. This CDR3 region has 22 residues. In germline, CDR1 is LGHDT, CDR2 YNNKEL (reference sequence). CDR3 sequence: CASSQDSPRTSGRAISRYEQFF.

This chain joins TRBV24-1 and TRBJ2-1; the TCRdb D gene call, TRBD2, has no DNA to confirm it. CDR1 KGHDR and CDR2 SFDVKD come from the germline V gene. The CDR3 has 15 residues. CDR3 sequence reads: CATSSSGSPYNEQFF.

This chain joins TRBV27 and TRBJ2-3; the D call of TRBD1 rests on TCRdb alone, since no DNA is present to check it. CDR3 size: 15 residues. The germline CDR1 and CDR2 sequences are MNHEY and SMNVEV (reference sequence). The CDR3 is CASSLMDRGGDTQYF.

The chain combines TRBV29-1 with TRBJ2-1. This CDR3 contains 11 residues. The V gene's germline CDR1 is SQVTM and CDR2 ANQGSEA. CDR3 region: CSARGSDEQFF.